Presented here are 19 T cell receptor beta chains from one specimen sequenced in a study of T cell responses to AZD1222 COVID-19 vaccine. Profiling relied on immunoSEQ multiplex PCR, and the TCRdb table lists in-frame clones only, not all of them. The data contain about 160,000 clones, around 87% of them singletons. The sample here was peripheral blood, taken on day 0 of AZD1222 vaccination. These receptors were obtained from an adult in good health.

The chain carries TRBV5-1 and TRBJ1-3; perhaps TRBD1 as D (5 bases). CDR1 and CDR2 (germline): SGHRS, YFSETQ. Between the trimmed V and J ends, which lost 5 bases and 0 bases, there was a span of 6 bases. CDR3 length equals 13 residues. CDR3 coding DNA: TGCGCCAGCAGGGGGACCTCTGGAAACACCATATATTTT. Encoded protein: CASRGTSGNTIYF.

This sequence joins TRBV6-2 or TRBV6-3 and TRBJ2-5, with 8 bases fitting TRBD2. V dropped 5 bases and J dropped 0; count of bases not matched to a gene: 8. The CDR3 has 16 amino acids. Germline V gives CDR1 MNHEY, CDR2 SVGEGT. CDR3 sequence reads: CASSKTSGWYQETQYF. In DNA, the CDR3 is TGTGCCAGCAGTAAAACTAGCGGATGGTACCAAGAGACCCAGTACTTC.

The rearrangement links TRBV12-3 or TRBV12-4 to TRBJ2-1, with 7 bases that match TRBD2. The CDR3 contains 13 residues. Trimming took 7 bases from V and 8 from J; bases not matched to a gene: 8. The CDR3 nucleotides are TGTGCCAGCAACAACCAGGGAGGGGATGAGCAGTTCTTC. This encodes CASNNQGGDEQFF.

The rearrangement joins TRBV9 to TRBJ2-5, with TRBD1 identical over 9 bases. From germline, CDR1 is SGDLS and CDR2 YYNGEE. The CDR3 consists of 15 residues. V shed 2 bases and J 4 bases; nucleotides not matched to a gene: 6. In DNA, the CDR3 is TGTGCCAGCAGCGTTCGGGACAGGGTGCGAGAGACCCAGTACTTC. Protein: CASSVRDRVRETQYF.

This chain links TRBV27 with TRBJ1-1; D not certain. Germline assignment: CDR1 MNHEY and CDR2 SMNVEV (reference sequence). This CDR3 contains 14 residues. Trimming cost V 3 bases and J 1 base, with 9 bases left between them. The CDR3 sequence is CASSFAPTNTEAFF. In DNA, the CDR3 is TGTGCCAGCAGTTTTGCACCGACGAACACTGAAGCTTTCTTT.

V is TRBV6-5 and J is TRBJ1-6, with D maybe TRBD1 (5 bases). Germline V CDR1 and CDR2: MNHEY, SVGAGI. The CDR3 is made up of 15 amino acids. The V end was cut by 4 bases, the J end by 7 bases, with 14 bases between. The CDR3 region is CASSWGMEGNSPLHF. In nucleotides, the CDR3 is TGTGCCAGCAGTTGGGGGATGGAGGGAAATTCACCCCTCCACTTT.

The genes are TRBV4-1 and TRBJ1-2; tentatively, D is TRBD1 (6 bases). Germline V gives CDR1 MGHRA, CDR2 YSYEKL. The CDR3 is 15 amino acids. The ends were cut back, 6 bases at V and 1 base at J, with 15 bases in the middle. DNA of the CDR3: TGCGCCAGCAGACCCCGGAAGGACAGTAACTATGGCTACACCTTC. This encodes CASRPRKDSNYGYTF.

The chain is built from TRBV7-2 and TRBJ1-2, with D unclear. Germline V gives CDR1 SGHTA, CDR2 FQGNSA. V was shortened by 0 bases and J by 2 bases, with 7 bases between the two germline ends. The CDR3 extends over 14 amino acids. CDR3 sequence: CASSLAAVNYGYTF. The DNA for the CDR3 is TGTGCCAGCAGCTTAGCGGCTGTCAACTATGGCTACACCTTC.

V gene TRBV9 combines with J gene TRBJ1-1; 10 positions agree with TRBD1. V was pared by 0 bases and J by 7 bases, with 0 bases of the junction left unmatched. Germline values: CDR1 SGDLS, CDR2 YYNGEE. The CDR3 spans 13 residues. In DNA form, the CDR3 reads TGTGCCAGCAGCGTAGGGACAGGGGGTGAAGCTTTCTTT. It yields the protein CASSVGTGGEAFF.

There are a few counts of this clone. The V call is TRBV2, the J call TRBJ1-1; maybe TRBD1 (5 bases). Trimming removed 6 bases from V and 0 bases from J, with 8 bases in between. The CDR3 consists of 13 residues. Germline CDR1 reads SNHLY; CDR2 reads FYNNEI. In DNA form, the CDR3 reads TGTGCCAGCAGGGCAGGGATGAACACTGAAGCTTTCTTT. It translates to CASRAGMNTEAFF.

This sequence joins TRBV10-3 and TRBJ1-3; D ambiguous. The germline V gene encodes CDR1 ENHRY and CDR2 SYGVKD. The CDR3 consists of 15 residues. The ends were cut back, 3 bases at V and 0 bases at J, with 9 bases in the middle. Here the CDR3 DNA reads TGTGCCATCAGTGACCGTAGATTCTCTGGAAACACCATATATTTT. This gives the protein CAISDRRFSGNTIYF.

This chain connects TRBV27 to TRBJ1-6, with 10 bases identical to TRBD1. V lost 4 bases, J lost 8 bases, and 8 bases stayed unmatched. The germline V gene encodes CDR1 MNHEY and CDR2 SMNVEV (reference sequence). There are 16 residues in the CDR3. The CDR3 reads CASSSYRQGADSPLHF. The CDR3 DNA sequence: TGTGCCAGCAGTTCCTATCGACAGGGGGCTGATTCACCCCTCCACTTT.

The CDR3 bases are TGTGCCAGCAGTGAAGACTGGAGCTATACCTACGAGCAGTACTTC. This encodes CASSEDWSYTYEQYF. The rearrangement links TRBV6-1 to TRBJ2-7, with D unresolved. Per the germline V gene, CDR1 is MNHNS and CDR2 is SASEGT. Trimming left V 1 base short and J 2 bases short, with 12 bases between. The CDR3 spans 15 residues.

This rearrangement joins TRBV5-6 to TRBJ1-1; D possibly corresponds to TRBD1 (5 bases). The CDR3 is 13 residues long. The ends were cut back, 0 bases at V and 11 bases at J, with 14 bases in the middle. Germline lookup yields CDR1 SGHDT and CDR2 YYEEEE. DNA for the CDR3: TGTGCCAGCAGCTTGGCGACAGCAATGGGGGCTTTCTTT. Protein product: CASSLATAMGAFF.

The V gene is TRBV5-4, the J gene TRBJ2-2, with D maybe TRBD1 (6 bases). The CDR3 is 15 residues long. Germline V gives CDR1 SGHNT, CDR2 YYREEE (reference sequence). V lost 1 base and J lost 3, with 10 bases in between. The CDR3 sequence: CASSLPYRDTGELFF. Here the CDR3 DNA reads TGTGCCAGCAGCTTGCCCTACAGGGACACCGGGGAGCTGTTTTTT.

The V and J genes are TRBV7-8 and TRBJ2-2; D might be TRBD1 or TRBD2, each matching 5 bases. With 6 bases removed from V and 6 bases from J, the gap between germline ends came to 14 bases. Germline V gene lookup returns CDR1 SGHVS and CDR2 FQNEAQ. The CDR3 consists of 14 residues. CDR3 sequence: CASRVSLGAGELFF. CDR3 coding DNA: TGTGCCAGCAGAGTGTCGTTGGGGGCCGGGGAGCTGTTTTTT.

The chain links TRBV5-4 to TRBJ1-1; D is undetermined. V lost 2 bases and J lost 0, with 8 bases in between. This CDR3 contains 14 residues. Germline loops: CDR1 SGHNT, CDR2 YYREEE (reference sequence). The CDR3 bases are TGTGCCAGCAGCTTACAGAAAATGAACACTGAAGCTTTCTTT. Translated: CASSLQKMNTEAFF.

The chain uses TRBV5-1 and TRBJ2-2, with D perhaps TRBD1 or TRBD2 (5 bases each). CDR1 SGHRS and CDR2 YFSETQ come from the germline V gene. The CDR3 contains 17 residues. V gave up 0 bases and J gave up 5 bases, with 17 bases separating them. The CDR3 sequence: CASSLGSRAGNTGELFF. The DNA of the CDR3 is TGCGCCAGCAGCTTGGGATCCAGGGCGGGTAATACCGGGGAGCTGTTTTTT.

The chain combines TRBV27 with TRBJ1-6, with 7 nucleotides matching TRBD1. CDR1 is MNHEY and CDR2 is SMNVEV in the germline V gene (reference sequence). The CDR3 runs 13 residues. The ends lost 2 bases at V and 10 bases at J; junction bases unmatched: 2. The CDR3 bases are TGTGCCAGCAGTTTAAACAGGGGCTCACCCCTCCACTTT. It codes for CASSLNRGSPLHF.